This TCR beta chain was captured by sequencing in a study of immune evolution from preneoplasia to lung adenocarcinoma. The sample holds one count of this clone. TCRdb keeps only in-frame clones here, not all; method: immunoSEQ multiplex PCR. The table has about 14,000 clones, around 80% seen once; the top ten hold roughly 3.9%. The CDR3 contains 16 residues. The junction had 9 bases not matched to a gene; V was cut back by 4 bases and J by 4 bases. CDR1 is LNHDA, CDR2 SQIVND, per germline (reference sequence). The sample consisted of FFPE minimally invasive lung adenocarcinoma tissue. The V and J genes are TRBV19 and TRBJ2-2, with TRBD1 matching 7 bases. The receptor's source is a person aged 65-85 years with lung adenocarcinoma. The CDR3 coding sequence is TGTGCCAGTAGTAGACGACCCGGGACAGCCACCGGGGAGCTGTTTTTT. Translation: CASSRRPGTATGELFF.